This TCR beta chain derives from a study of technical replicates of blood from several donors. Sequenced by immunoSEQ multiplex PCR; TCRdb stores in-frame clones only, minus some. Among about 89,000 clones listed, approximately 93% were seen once. Germline V CDR1 and CDR2: SGHVS, FNYEAQ. V gave up 9 bases and J gave up 2 bases; unmatched junction bases: 12. The CDR3 extends over 16 amino acids. The rearrangement joins TRBV7-6 to TRBJ2-4, with 8 positions matching TRBD2. Material: T cells isolated from PBMCs. The receptor comes from a human donor in good health. CDR3 sequence reads: CARTRGTRATKNIQYF. The CDR3 coding sequence is TGTGCCAGGACGCGGGGGACTAGGGCTACCAAAAACATTCAGTACTTC.